This T cell receptor beta chain was recorded in a study of blood T cell repertoires in COVID-19. Study-level background: Acute and convalescent COVID-19 samples came from the United States, Italy and Spain. The analysed material was cDNA or gDNA that came from T cells, B-cell-depleted T cells, or PBMCs.

V was shortened by 8 bases and J by 8 bases, with 10 bases between the two germline ends. Per germline, CDR1 MGHRA and CDR2 YSYEKL. This CDR3 has 12 amino acids. Methods used by the authors: Amplification of reference gene primers provided the estimated nucleated cell counts. Using immunoSEQ multiplex PCR, the repertoire was profiled, and TCRdb retains in-frame clones only, with some absent. V and J calls and clone size are those listed in that table; D and trimming were worked out from the DNA. The sample has 93,000 or so clones; more than 85% are singletons. The receptor was derived from a human donor in a cohort sampled during active COVID-19. V and J are TRBV4-1 and TRBJ1-6; D not resolved. Sequences were obtained from peripheral blood. In DNA, the CDR3 is TGCGCCAGCCGGGGTTTAGATTCACCCCTCCACTTT. Its translation is CASRGLDSPLHF.